The rows below give T cell receptor beta chains drawn from one sample of a study of cytomegalovirus exposure and HLA in healthy donors. Clones were read by immunoSEQ multiplex PCR, and TCRdb kept only the in-frame ones, dropping some. This table holds 200,000 or so clones, roughly 73% found once. The sequenced sample was PBMCs. Receptors were obtained from a woman aged 25 to 45 in good health and CMV-seropositive. CDR3s include the opening cysteine and the closing phenylalanine or tryptophan. The order of the fields is D gene, clone size, V gene, J gene, CDR3 protein, CDR3 DNA. The D gene is left open where the match is weak. Size is omitted from some rows. Given values are once, few, many or a class for expanded clones.

d_gene: NA; abundance: once; v_gene: TRBV9; j_gene: TRBJ1-4; CDR3aa: CASSPQIATNEKLFF; CDR3nt: TGTGCCAGCAGCCCCCAAATTGCAACTAATGAAAAACTGTTTTTT
d_gene: NA; abundance: NA; v_gene: TRBV10-3; j_gene: TRBJ2-7; CDR3aa: CAISTRQGGEQYF; CDR3nt: TGTGCCATCAGCACCAGACAAGGGGGCGAGCAGTACTTC
d_gene: NA; abundance: NA; v_gene: TRBV9; j_gene: TRBJ1-5; CDR3aa: CASSPGGLGNQPQHF; CDR3nt: TGTGCCAGCAGCCCCGGTGGTTTGGGCAATCAGCCCCAGCATTTT
d_gene: TRBD2; abundance: NA; v_gene: TRBV2; j_gene: TRBJ2-7; CDR3aa: CASRQNSGLPPREQYF; CDR3nt: TGTGCCAGCAGGCAGAACTCGGGACTACCCCCTCGGGAGCAGTACTTC
d_gene: NA; abundance: NA; v_gene: TRBV18; j_gene: TRBJ1-3; CDR3aa: CASSAKGDTIYF; CDR3nt: TGTGCCAGCTCAGCAAAGGGGGACACCATATATTTT
d_gene: NA; abundance: NA; v_gene: TRBV4-3; j_gene: TRBJ2-2; CDR3aa: CASSQGLESNSRELFF; CDR3nt: TGCGCCAGCAGCCAAGGTCTCGAGTCTAACAGCCGGGAGCTGTTTTTT
d_gene: TRBD2; abundance: NA; v_gene: TRBV7-2; j_gene: TRBJ2-3; CDR3aa: CASSLFWTSGGGSTDTQYF; CDR3nt: TGTGCCAGCAGCTTGTTTTGGACTAGCGGGGGGGGTAGCACAGATACGCAGTATTTT
d_gene: TRBD2; abundance: NA; v_gene: TRBV7-6; j_gene: TRBJ2-7; CDR3aa: CASSLDSGGTYEQYF; CDR3nt: TGTGCCAGCAGCTTAGACTCGGGAGGGACCTACGAGCAGTACTTC
d_gene: NA; abundance: NA; v_gene: TRBV7-8; j_gene: TRBJ2-3; CDR3aa: CASSRRDTHSTDTQYF; CDR3nt: TGTGCCAGCAGCAGAAGGGACACACACTCCACAGATACGCAGTATTTT
d_gene: NA; abundance: NA; v_gene: TRBV5-5; j_gene: TRBJ1-5; CDR3aa: CASSFVDSNQPQHF; CDR3nt: TGTGCCAGCAGCTTTGTGGACTCTAATCAGCCCCAGCATTTT
d_gene: NA; abundance: few; v_gene: TRBV10-3; j_gene: TRBJ1-2; CDR3aa: CAIGPLDSGYTF; CDR3nt: TGTGCCATCGGCCCCCTCGACTCGGGCTACACCTTC
d_gene: TRBD1; abundance: NA; v_gene: TRBV5-4; j_gene: TRBJ2-3; CDR3aa: CASSHRDRGVADTQYF; CDR3nt: TGTGCCAGCAGCCACCGGGACAGGGGGGTGGCAGATACGCAGTATTTT
d_gene: TRBD1; abundance: NA; v_gene: TRBV5-4; j_gene: TRBJ2-5; CDR3aa: CASSQGQGMMETQYF; CDR3nt: TGTGCCAGCAGCCAGGGACAGGGAATGATGGAGACCCAGTACTTC
d_gene: NA; abundance: few; v_gene: TRBV28; j_gene: TRBJ1-2; CDR3aa: CASSLRNRAYGYTF; CDR3nt: TGTGCCAGCAGTTTAAGAAATAGAGCCTATGGCTACACCTTC
d_gene: NA; abundance: NA; v_gene: TRBV7-7; j_gene: TRBJ2-7; CDR3aa: CATPDEQYF; CDR3nt: TGTGCCACCCCGGACGAGCAGTACTTC
d_gene: NA; abundance: NA; v_gene: TRBV4-2; j_gene: TRBJ2-7; CDR3aa: CASSKMVTVSYEQYF; CDR3nt: TGTGCCAGCAGCAAAATGGTCACAGTCTCCTACGAGCAGTACTTC
d_gene: NA; abundance: NA; v_gene: TRBV7-9; j_gene: TRBJ1-1; CDR3aa: CASSFKQGFMNTEAFF; CDR3nt: TGTGCCAGCAGCTTTAAACAGGGATTTATGAACACTGAAGCTTTCTTT
d_gene: NA; abundance: NA; v_gene: TRBV4-1; j_gene: TRBJ1-2; CDR3aa: CASSRPSQGLEAGYTF; CDR3nt: TGCGCCAGCAGCCGCCCCTCGCAGGGATTGGAAGCTGGCTACACCTTC